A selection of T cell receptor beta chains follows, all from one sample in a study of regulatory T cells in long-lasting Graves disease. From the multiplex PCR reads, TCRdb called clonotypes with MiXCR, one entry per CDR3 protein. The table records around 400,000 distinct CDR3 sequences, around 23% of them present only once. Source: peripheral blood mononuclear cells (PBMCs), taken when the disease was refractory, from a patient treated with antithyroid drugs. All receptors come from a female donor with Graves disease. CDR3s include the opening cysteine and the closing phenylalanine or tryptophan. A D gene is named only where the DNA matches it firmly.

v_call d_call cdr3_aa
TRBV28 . CASRASVPPGEAFF
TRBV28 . CASNPSGAEAFF
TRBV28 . CASSTPLPSYEQYF
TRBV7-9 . CASSLAGGSTNYGYTF
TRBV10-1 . CASSEPADTDTQYF
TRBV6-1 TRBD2 CATSGLAGVAYEQYF
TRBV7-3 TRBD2 CASSSSGRGHYEQYF
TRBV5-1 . CASERDRSGELFF
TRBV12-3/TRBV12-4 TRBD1 CASRTGQGYTGELFF
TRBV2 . CASSESLSTDTQYF
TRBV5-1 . CASSNKIGQMNTEAFF
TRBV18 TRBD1 CASSEGAREAFF
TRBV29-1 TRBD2 CSVKGSQAGGTDTQYF
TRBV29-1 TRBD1 CSVEVTGGSEQFF
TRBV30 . CAWTRPGQGTYEQYF
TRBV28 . CASSFYTQETQYF
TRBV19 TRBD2 CASSFGLVETQYF
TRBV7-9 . CASSLPGELHTGELFF
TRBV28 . CASSSRVAGTGELFF
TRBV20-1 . CSASHRVLWEQYF
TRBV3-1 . CASSQVSPGSNSGNTIYF
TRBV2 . CASSEEGSYEQYF
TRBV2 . CASSDSGAATDTQYF
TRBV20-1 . CSARDLAEPYEQYF
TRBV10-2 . CASTGTYTDTQYF
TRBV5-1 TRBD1 CASSSGTGISEQYF
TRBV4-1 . CASSQGKSNSPLHF
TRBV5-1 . CASSLGGLGVRPSDEQYF
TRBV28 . CASSPRQEYTGELFF
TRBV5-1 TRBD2 CASSGTSGETQYF
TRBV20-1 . CSARDEGWEQYF
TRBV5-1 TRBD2 CASSLEGLAVSYEQYF
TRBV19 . CASSIDPGWNEQFF
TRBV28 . CASSFPQRTGYGYTF
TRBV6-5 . CASSYGDTYEQYF
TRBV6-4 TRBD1 CASSDSDRVGYEQYF
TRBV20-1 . CSARDPAAEGWEETQYF
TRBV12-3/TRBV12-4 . CASSRADKNQPQHF
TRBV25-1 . CASTLGTNAEAFF
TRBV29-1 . CSVGIDLDSGNTIYF
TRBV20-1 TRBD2 CSAVGGAYNEQFF
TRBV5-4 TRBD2 CASSSRGLSEQYF
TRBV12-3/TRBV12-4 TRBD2 CASSLAVPGGEQYF
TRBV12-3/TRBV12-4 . CASSFTVGTAGREKLFF
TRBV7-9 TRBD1 CASSPSRDRIYNEQFF
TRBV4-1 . CASSQDPTAYGYTF
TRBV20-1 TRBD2 CSARRTSGASYNEQFF
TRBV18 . CASSTRDGHLTF
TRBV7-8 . CASSLETGGVYGYTF
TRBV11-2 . CASRPTGAGNTGELFF